This T cell receptor (beta chain) was recorded in a study of shared clonotypes between healthy human individuals. Concerning this clone itself: Its antigen is as yet unknown.

This was a deep-level run. Several immunoSEQ plates received, in even portions, the genomic DNA of each subset. As originally analysed: For the immunoSEQ data, sequences were junction-only without quality scores, so filtering differed. This table comes from immunoSEQ multiplex PCR, and its TCRdb copy is limited to in-frame clones, with some not included. The V and J calls and clone size are taken from that table; D and trimming were inferred from the DNA. The sample gives hundreds of thousands of clones, approximately 95% of which show up once; about 0.064% is in the top ten. The study, taken as a whole, reports: Represented diversity, genetic and exposure-history alike, was limited by few donors.

Sample: naive CD4+ T cells sorted from blood. Subset defined: CD45RA+ positively selected. The sequence came from a woman aged 25-40 years in good health.

The CDR3 DNA is TGTGCCAGCAGTTTATCCTGGGGTCAGCCCCAGCATTTT. Residues: CASSLSWGQPQHF. The genes are TRBV27 and TRBJ1-5; unclear D gene. Trimming left V 0 bases short and J 6 bases short, with 6 bases between. Germline CDR1 and CDR2: MNHEY and SMNVEV (reference sequence). This CDR3 has 13 residues.